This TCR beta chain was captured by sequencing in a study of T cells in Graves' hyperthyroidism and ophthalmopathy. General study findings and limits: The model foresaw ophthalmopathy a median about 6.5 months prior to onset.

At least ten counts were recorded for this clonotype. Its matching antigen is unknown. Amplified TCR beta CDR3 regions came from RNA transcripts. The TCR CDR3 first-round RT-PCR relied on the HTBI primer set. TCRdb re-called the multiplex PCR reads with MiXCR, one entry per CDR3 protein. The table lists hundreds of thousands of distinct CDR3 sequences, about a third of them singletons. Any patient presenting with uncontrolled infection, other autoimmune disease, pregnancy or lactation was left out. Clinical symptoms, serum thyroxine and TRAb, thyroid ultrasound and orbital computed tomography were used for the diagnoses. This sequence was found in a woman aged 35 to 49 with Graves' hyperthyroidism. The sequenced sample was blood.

The CDR3 bases are TGTGCCATCAGTGAGCTGAACACTGAAGCTTTCTTT. The encoded protein is CAISELNTEAFF. J is TRBJ1-1 and V is TRBV10-3; no clear D gene. Trimming took off 2 bases at V and 0 bases at J, with 1 base between the two ends. Germline lookup yields CDR1 ENHRY and CDR2 SYGVKD. The CDR3 is 12 amino acids.